The present TCR beta chain was sequenced within a study of beta chain features in type 1 diabetes. Study-wide results and limits: Moderate but significant shortening of TCRB CDR3s was recorded in all four CD4+ subsets from Type 1 diabetes patients.

A remark on this clone: Its target is unknown.

Reverse transcription of all isolated RNA meant that expressed TCRB transcripts were sequenced. Using immunoSEQ multiplex PCR, the repertoire was profiled, and TCRdb retains in-frame clones only, with some absent. The sample records about 700,000 clones, about an eighth being singletons. The CDR3 loop spans 15 amino acids. Germline CDR1 reads LNHDA; CDR2 reads SQIVND (reference sequence). After removal of 6 bases from V and 3 bases from J, the junction contained 8 bases not matched to a gene. This clonotype was obtained from a young man with type 1 diabetes. The chain joins TRBV19 to TRBJ2-3, with 8 positions matching TRBD2. Sequencing used naive CD4+ T cells from blood. The CDR3 DNA is TGTGCCAGTAGAACTCAGGGCGGGAGGACAGATACGCAGTATTTT. Its translation is CASRTQGGRTDTQYF.